This T cell receptor beta chain stems from a study of cytomegalovirus exposure and HLA in healthy donors. Study overall: For the approximately 410 genotyped donors, more than 65% fell within the Caucasian-associated ancestry cluster.

13 Jbeta primers and 60 Vbeta primers were used for the PCR. Using immunoSEQ multiplex PCR, the repertoire was profiled, and TCRdb retains in-frame clones only, with some absent. The sample lists some 130,000 clones, about 76% occurring once. General study results and limits: Reports described diagnosis of cytomegalovirus status by the classifier as highly specific and sensitive. A later look showed TCR association rates differing by HLA locus, highest for DRB1 and lowest for HLA-C.

Regarding this clone: Its antigen is as yet unknown.

Material: PBMCs. This sequence originates from a female donor in good health and CMV-seronegative.

For the CDR3, the DNA is TGTGCCAGCAGCAAAGGGCCGCGGGGGCCCGGAGAGCAGTACTTC. This sequence encodes CASSKGPRGPGEQYF. The genes are TRBV21-1 and TRBJ2-7; TRBD2, the table's D call, lacks a check against the DNA. TRBV21-1 is given as a pseudogene. The CDR3 runs to 15 residues.